This T cell receptor beta chain stems from a study of blood T cell repertoires in COVID-19. Study-level information: The analysed material was cDNA or gDNA that came from T cells, B-cell-depleted T cells, or PBMCs.

CDR3 length: 17 residues. Per germline, CDR1 LGHDT and CDR2 YNNKEL (reference sequence). Germline trimming cut 3 bases from V and 6 bases from J; bases unmatched to any gene: 7. In the original workflow: How many nucleated cells were present was estimated from reference gene primer amplification. Produced via immunoSEQ multiplex PCR; TCRdb's table is partial and in-frame only. V and J calls and clone size follow that table, whereas D and trimming were derived from the DNA. The sample holds some 670,000 clones, just under 90% seen once. V usage is TRBV3-1 (or the pseudogene TRBV3-2) and J usage is TRBJ2-4, with 14 bases matching TRBD2. The TCR comes from a woman aged 18-29 years with acute or convalescent COVID-19. The specimen was peripheral blood. The CDR3 region is CASSHPRLAGGPNIQYF. CDR3 nucleotide sequence: TGTGCCAGCAGCCACCCAAGACTAGCGGGGGGGCCAAACATTCAGTACTTC.